This entry lists 10 T cell receptor beta chains sequenced from one sample in a study of cytomegalovirus exposure and HLA in healthy donors. The table came from immunoSEQ multiplex PCR; TCRdb's copy has only in-frame clones and leaves some out. This sample has 92,000 or so clones, with roughly 96% found just once. The sequencing input was PBMCs. These receptors all stem from a man between 18 and 29 years old in good health and CMV-seronegative.

This rearrangement joins TRBV30 to TRBJ1-2, with no clear D. Germline V gene data show CDR1 as GTSNPN and CDR2 as SVGIG (reference sequence). The CDR3 contains 13 residues. V lost 3 bases to trimming and J lost 1 base, with 9 bases between them. CDR3: CAWRADNNYGYTF. CDR3 DNA: TGTGCCTGGAGAGCCGACAATAACTATGGCTACACCTTC.

J is TRBJ2-7 and V is TRBV19; unclear D gene. Germline CDR1 is LNHDA and CDR2 is SQIVND (reference sequence). Trimming removed 2 bases from V and 5 bases from J, with 7 bases in between. The CDR3 extends over 12 amino acids. CDR3 in amino acids: CASSISGDEQYF. Here the CDR3 DNA reads TGTGCCAGTAGTATATCAGGTGACGAGCAGTACTTC.

The chain combines TRBV6-5 with TRBJ1-3, with TRBD1 matching 7 bases. With 5 bases clipped from V and 16 bases from J, the junction kept 11 bases outside the gene matches. The CDR3 sequence is 12 residues long. Germline values: CDR1 MNHEY, CDR2 SVGAGI. The CDR3 loop reads CASSTTGTSEYF. The CDR3 DNA reads TGTGCCAGCAGTACGACAGGGACTAGCGAGTATTTT.

The rearrangement uses TRBV9 and TRBJ1-2; TRBD1 is a possible D gene (6 bases). Germline V gene data show CDR1 as SGDLS and CDR2 as YYNGEE. V was pared by 0 bases and J by 8 bases, with 17 bases between. The CDR3 has 15 residues. As DNA, the CDR3 is TGTGCCAGCAGCGTAGACAAAGGGGGGGGGTACGGCTACACCTTC. Amino acid sequence: CASSVDKGGGYGYTF.

J is TRBJ2-7 and V is TRBV10-2, with 10 bases that match TRBD2. Trimming at V came to 0 bases and at J to 6 bases, leaving 8 bases not matched to a gene. Germline-derived CDR1 and CDR2 are WSHSY and SAAADI. This CDR3 is built from 16 residues. This CDR3 is CASSESGLAGAGEQYV. In DNA form, the CDR3 reads TGCGCCAGCAGTGAGTCGGGGCTAGCGGGAGCGGGCGAGCAGTACGTC.

The chain is built from TRBV5-1 and TRBJ2-7; a possible D gene is TRBD1 (6 bases). V was trimmed by 4 bases and J by 2 bases, leaving 16 bases between them. Germline lookup yields CDR1 SGHRS and CDR2 YFSETQ. The CDR3 has 15 amino acids. In nucleotides, the CDR3 is TGCGCCAGCAGCAACGTGGACAGTTTAACCTACGAGCAGTACTTC. The encoded protein is CASSNVDSLTYEQYF.

The V call is TRBV4-1, the J call TRBJ1-4; D perhaps matches TRBD1 (6 bases). Looked up from germline, CDR1 is MGHRA and CDR2 is YSYEKL. V lost 5 bases, J lost 2 bases, and 12 bases lay in between. The length of the CDR3 is 15 residues. CDR3 in amino acids: CASSSRQATNEKLFF. CDR3 bases: TGCGCCAGCAGCTCCCGACAGGCGACTAATGAAAAACTGTTTTTT.

The rearrangement uses TRBV6-1 and TRBJ2-3; no clear D. In germline, CDR1 is MNHNS, CDR2 SASEGT. CDR3 length equals 11 residues. The germline V and J ends were trimmed by 5 bases and 4 bases, with 4 bases remaining between them. DNA for the CDR3: TGTGCCAGCAGTCGCGCAGATACGCAGTATTTT. Its translation is CASSRADTQYF.

The CDR3 nucleotides read TGTGCCAGCAGCCGCAGACTAGCGGGCAACCAAGAGACCCAGTACTTC. This encodes CASSRRLAGNQETQYF. The chain couples TRBV5-5 to TRBJ2-5; 10 nucleotides align to TRBD2. V lost 4 bases and J lost 0; bases outside the gene matches: 6. Germline V gene sequence: CDR1 SGHKS, CDR2 YYEKEE (reference sequence). The CDR3 loop spans 16 amino acids.

V gene TRBV15 combines with J gene TRBJ2-7, with a tentative D call TRBD1 (6 bases). Germline V gene data show CDR1 as LNHNV and CDR2 as YYDKDF (reference sequence). The CDR3 spans 14 residues. Trimming pared 0 bases from V and 2 bases from J, leaving 8 bases between. CDR3: CATSRDRTAYEQYF. The CDR3 coding sequence is TGTGCCACCAGCAGAGATAGGACAGCCTACGAGCAGTACTTC.